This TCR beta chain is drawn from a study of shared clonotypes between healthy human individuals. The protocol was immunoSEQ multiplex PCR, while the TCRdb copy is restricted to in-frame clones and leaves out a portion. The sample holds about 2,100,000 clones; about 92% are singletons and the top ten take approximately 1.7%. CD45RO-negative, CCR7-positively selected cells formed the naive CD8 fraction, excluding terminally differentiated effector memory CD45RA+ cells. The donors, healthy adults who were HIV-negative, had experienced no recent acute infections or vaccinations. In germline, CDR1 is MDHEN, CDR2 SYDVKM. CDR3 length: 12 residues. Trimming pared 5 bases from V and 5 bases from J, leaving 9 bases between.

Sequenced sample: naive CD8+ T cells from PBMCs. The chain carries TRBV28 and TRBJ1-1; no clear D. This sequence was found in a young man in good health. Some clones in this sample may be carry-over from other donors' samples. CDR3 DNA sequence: TGTGCCAGCAGTGCCGCACGGACTGAAGCTTTCTTT. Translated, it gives CASSAARTEAFF.